The T cell receptor (beta chain) described here comes from a study of cytomegalovirus exposure and HLA in healthy donors. The PCR contained 60 Vbeta and 13 Jbeta primers. The protocol was immunoSEQ multiplex PCR, while the TCRdb copy is restricted to in-frame clones and leaves out a portion. The sample has tens of thousands of clones, almost 85% seen once. The CDR3 totals 15 residues. Germline V gene lookup returns CDR1 SGHRS and CDR2 YFSETQ. The junction had 4 bases not matched to a gene; V was cut back by 3 bases and J by 4 bases. The specimen was PBMCs. The receptor comes from a man aged 50 to 59 in good health and CMV-seronegative. The V gene is TRBV5-1, the J gene TRBJ2-2; TRBD1 aligns across 9 bases. Here the CDR3 DNA reads TGCGCCAGCAGCTGGACAGGGGCGGGCACCGGGGAGCTGTTTTTT. Translation: CASSWTGAGTGELFF.